Each of the 19 T cell receptor beta chains below was sequenced from the same sample in a study of molecular identifiers for immune sequencing clone quantification. From the PCR reads, TCRdb called clonotypes with MiXCR, one entry per CDR3 protein. Altogether some 590,000 distinct CDR3 sequences are present, 25% being singletons, with the ten largest covering roughly 0.83%. Sample: naive CD8+ T cells from blood, with Jurkat cell RNA spiked in. Subset defined: FACS-sorted CD8+CD4-CCR7+CD45RA+ naive T cells. The receptors were gathered from a human donor in good health. Some libraries in this study had Jurkat cell RNA spiked in.

This clonotype was counted ten times or more. The chain employs TRBV29-1 and TRBJ1-2; D is ambiguous. The CDR3 runs 13 residues. V was clipped by 3 bases and J by 4 bases, with 12 bases between them. CDR1 and CDR2 (germline): SQVTM, ANQGSEA. CDR3 DNA: TGCAGCGTTGAGAAGGAAGTCGGCTATGGCTACACCTTC. It codes for CSVEKEVGYGYTF.

J is TRBJ2-7 and V is TRBV7-9, with D maybe TRBD1 (6 bases). The germline CDR1 and CDR2 sequences are SEHNR and FQNEAQ (reference sequence). This CDR3 spans 15 amino acids. Trimming shortened V by 2 bases and J by 3 bases, and 14 bases separated the two germline ends. The CDR3 protein is CASSLNAGEGYEQYF. DNA for the CDR3: TGTGCCAGCAGCTTAAATGCAGGGGAAGGCTACGAGCAGTACTTC.

In its sample, this clonotype was seen a few times. The gene calls are TRBV20-1 and TRBJ2-3; 7 bases align to TRBD2. The CDR3 spans 16 residues. With 0 bases clipped from V and 3 bases from J, the junction kept 9 bases outside the gene matches. The germline V gene has CDR1 DFQATT and CDR2 SNEGSKA (reference sequence). Here the CDR3 reads CSARDRAGESTDTQYF. Here the CDR3 DNA reads TGCAGTGCTAGAGATCGGGCGGGGGAGTCGACAGATACGCAGTATTTT.

The chain carries TRBV9 and TRBJ1-1; 9 positions match TRBD1. The CDR3 loop spans 12 amino acids. Germline assignment: CDR1 SGDLS and CDR2 YYNGEE. Losses at the gene ends were 3 bases for V and 14 bases for J; bases not matched to a gene: 8. Written as DNA, the CDR3 is TGTGCCAGCAGCGGACAGGGGGGGGTACTATTCTTT. Its protein is CASSGQGGVLFF.

For this clonotype: The junction differs from germline at one of its ends, possibly a read error. This chain links TRBV7-9 with TRBJ2-1; 7 bases fit TRBD1. The CDR3 contains 15 residues. CDR1 and CDR2 (germline): SEHNR, FQNEAQ (reference sequence). For the CDR3, the DNA is TGTACCAGCAGCCCTCCGGGACAGCCCTACAATGAGCAGTTCTTC. Protein product: CTSSPPGQPYNEQFF.

In regard to this clonotype: A much bigger clone sits one base away, suggesting this may be a read error. This chain uses TRBV7-9 with TRBJ1-4; TRBD1 is a possible D gene (5 bases). This CDR3 has 16 residues. The germline CDR1 and CDR2 sequences are SEHNR and FQNEAQ (reference sequence). The CDR3 reads CAGSLAQGSSNEKLFF. The CDR3 DNA follows: TGTGCCGGCAGCTTAGCTCAGGGCAGCTCTAATGAAAAACTGTTTTTT.

This clonotype was detected only a few times. CDR3: CASSLGTGANTEAFF. The CDR3 region has the DNA TGTGCCAGCAGCTTAGGGACAGGGGCGAACACTGAAGCTTTCTTT. The chain recombines TRBV7-9 with TRBJ1-1; 9 positions agree with TRBD1. CDR1 and CDR2 (germline): SEHNR, FQNEAQ (reference sequence). Trimming took 1 base from V and 1 from J; bases not matched to a gene: 1. CDR3 length equals 15 residues.

This clonotype was picked up a small number of times. The chain recombines TRBV12-3 or TRBV12-4 with TRBJ1-4, with TRBD1 matching over 7 bases. The CDR3 runs 14 residues. V trimming: 4 bases; J trimming: 7 bases; junction bases outside the gene matches: 6. This CDR3 reads CASSSRQGVEKLFF. The CDR3 nucleotides are TGTGCCAGCAGTTCCCGACAGGGTGTTGAAAAACTGTTTTTT.

About this clonotype itself: With a much larger clone just one base away, this may be a read error. The chain carries TRBV13 and TRBJ2-3, with a weak D call TRBD1 (6 bases). Germline loops: CDR1 PRHDT, CDR2 FYEKMQ (reference sequence). This CDR3 has 23 residues. The DNA of the CDR3 is TGTGCCGGCAGCTTATCGATAGAGGGGGTATCTTGGTCCGACAGCTCGAACACAGATACGCAGTATTTT. Residues: CAGSLSIEGVSWSDSSNTDTQYF.

This clonotype showed up many times. The chain employs TRBV27 and TRBJ2-7; D unresolved. CDR3 length: 11 amino acids. The V and J ends lost 10 bases and 6 bases respectively, with 13 bases between them. Germline-derived CDR1 and CDR2 are MNHEY and SMNVEV (reference sequence). CDR3 residues: CATEAMGEQYF. CDR3 coding DNA: TGTGCCACCGAGGCTATGGGCGAGCAGTACTTC.

Of note for this clonotype: This sequence may be a read error, since a much larger clone differs from it by one base. The chain joins TRBV12-3 or TRBV12-4 to TRBJ2-3; D remains ambiguous. This CDR3 contains 14 residues. The V end was cut by 1 base, the J end by 5 bases, with 10 bases between. The chain's CDR3 is CASSLEAEGDTQYF. The DNA of the CDR3 is TGTGCCAGCAGTTTAGAGGCGGAAGGAGATACGCAGTATTTT.

This clonotype was observed at least ten times. The rearrangement links TRBV5-1 to TRBJ2-6; D might be TRBD1 (6 bases). The germline gives CDR1 SGHRS, CDR2 YFSETQ. Trimming cost V 0 bases and J 0 bases, with 13 bases left between them. CDR3 length: 18 residues. The CDR3 coding sequence is TGCGCCAGCAGCTTGGCCCCGGACAGCCGCTCTGGGGCCAACGTCCTGACTTTC. It codes for CASSLAPDSRSGANVLTF.

With respect to this clonotype: This may stem from a read error, because a much larger clone lies one nucleotide away. This chain connects TRBV20-1 to TRBJ2-7, with D perhaps matching TRBD1 or TRBD2 (6 bases each). The CDR3 loop spans 13 amino acids. Germline assignment: CDR1 DFQATT and CDR2 SNEGSKA (reference sequence). The V end lost 3 bases, the J end lost 2 bases, and 11 bases lay between the germline ends. CDR3 residues: CSARGGSTYEQYF. The CDR3 DNA follows: TGCAGTGCTAGGGGGGGCAGTACCTACGAGCAGTACTTC.

Regarding this clonotype: This sequence may be a read error, since a much larger clone differs from it by one base. Given the absence of the conserved phenylalanine or tryptophan at the CDR3 end, a read error is likely. This rearrangement joins TRBV20-1 to TRBJ1-1; a possible D gene is TRBD1 (6 bases). The CDR3 is 11 residues long. Germline CDR1 reads DFQATT; CDR2 reads SNEGSKA (reference sequence). As DNA, the CDR3 is TGCAGCGGGAGGGGGGGGACTGAAGCTTTCTAT. This sequence encodes CSGRGGTEAFY.

This clonotype was seen only a few times. DNA for the CDR3: TGTGCCAGCAGTTACTCGAGAGGGCATGGCTACACCTTC. It encodes CASSYSRGHGYTF. The J gene is TRBJ1-2, the V gene TRBV6-5, with D unresolved. Germline CDR1 reads MNHEY; CDR2 reads SVGAGI. Trimming removed 0 bases from V and 6 bases from J, with 8 bases in between. CDR3 length equals 13 residues.

J is TRBJ2-7 and V is TRBV10-3; 9 nucleotides align to TRBD1. Trimming at V came to 0 bases and at J to 4 bases, leaving 1 base not matched to a gene. The CDR3 is 14 amino acids. Germline-derived CDR1 and CDR2 are ENHRY and SYGVKD. CDR3 loop: CAISESGTGYEQYF. DNA of the CDR3: TGTGCCATCAGTGAGTCGGGGACAGGGTACGAGCAGTACTTC.

On this clonotype itself: Relative to the germline gene, one junction end is altered; a read error may explain this. The chain couples TRBV19 to TRBJ2-3; the match to TRBD1 covers 8 bases. Germline V lookup: CDR1 LNHDA, CDR2 SQIVND (reference sequence). CDR3 size: 14 residues. CDR3 sequence: CAGSINPGTGTQYF. The CDR3 DNA is TGTGCCGGTAGTATTAATCCCGGGACAGGTACGCAGTATTTT.

The CDR3 is CASSLSDRGRNQPQHF. CDR3 bases: TGTGCCAGCAGCTTATCGGACAGGGGGCGGAATCAGCCCCAGCATTTT. The rearrangement links TRBV13 to TRBJ1-5, with 11 bases matching TRBD1. The CDR3 is 16 residues long. Trimming took 2 bases from V and 4 from J; bases not matched to a gene: 4. Germline CDR1 is PRHDT and CDR2 is FYEKMQ (reference sequence).

The V call is TRBV25-1, the J call TRBJ2-1; no clear D gene. The CDR3 totals 13 residues. With 4 bases removed from V and 2 bases from J, the gap between germline ends came to 6 bases. CDR1 is MGHDK and CDR2 is SYGVNS in the germline V gene. DNA for the CDR3: TGTGCCAGCAGTGTCGCAACCTACAATGAGCAGTTCTTC. Translated, it gives CASSVATYNEQFF. Full variable domain (outside the CDR3, taken from reference TRBV25-1 and TRBJ2-1): EADIYQTPRYLVIGTGKKITLECSQTMGHDKMYWYQQDPGMELHLIHYSYGVNSTEKGDLSSESTVSRIRTEHFPLTLESARPSHTSQYLCASSVATYNEQFFGPGTRLTVL.